This T cell receptor beta chain came from a study of technical replicates of blood from four donors. The trim removed 6 bases at V and 2 bases at J, leaving 8 bases unmatched. The germline V gene encodes CDR1 SGHTA and CDR2 FQGNSA. The CDR3 is made up of 16 amino acids. Repertoires were generated with immunoSEQ multiplex PCR, while TCRdb's copy carries only in-frame clones and drops some. The sample comprises about 73,000 clones, roughly 93% of which are singletons, and roughly 0.25% rests with the top ten. This clonotype originated in a human donor in good health. The genes are TRBV7-2 and TRBJ2-3; TRBD2 agrees at 10 bases. Sequencing input: T cells isolated from PBMCs. The CDR3 is CASSQSSGRATDTQYF. The CDR3 DNA reads TGTGCCAGCAGTCAATCTAGCGGGAGAGCCACAGATACGCAGTATTTT.